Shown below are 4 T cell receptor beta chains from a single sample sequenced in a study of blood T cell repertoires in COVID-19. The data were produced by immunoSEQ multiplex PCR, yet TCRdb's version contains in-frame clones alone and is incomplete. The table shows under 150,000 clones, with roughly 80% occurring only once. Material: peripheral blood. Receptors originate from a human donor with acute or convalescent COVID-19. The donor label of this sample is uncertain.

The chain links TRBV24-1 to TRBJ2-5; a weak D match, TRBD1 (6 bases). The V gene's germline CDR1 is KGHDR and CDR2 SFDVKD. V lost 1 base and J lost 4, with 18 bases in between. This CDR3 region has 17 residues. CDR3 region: CATSDFSQGGVRETQYF. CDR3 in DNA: TGTGCCACCAGTGATTTTTCACAGGGTGGAGTCCGAGAGACCCAGTACTTC.

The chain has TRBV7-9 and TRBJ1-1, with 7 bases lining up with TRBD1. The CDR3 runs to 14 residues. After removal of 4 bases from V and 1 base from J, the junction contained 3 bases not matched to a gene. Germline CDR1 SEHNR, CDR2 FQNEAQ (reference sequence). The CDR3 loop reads CASSYRQGNTEAFF. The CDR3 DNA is TGTGCCAGCAGCTATCGACAGGGGAACACTGAAGCTTTCTTT.

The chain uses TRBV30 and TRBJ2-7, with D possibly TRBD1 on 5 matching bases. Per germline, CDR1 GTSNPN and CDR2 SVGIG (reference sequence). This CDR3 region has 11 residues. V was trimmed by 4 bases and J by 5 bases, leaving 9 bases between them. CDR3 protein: CAWTSGNEQYF. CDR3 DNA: TGTGCCTGGACTTCAGGGAACGAGCAGTACTTC.

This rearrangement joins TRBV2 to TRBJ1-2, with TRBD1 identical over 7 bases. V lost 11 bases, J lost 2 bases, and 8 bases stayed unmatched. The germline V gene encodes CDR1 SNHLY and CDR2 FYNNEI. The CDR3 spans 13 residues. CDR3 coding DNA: TGTGCCGGTTACAGGGGTGCAAACTATGGCTACACCTTC. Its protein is CAGYRGANYGYTF.